A single sample is the source of the 29 T cell receptor beta chains below, sequenced in a study of radiotherapy plus CTLA-4 blockade in lung cancer. Profiling relied on immunoSEQ multiplex PCR, and the TCRdb table lists in-frame clones only, not all of them. The table shows roughly 100,000 clones, with 70% to 90% occurring only once. The sample consisted of peripheral blood, taken from a patient treated with radiotherapy plus ipilimumab. The receptor set was obtained from a human donor with non-small cell lung cancer that progressed on radiotherapy plus ipilimumab. Some clones in this sample may be carry-over from other donors' samples.

Only one count was recorded for this clone. V gene TRBV28 combines with J gene TRBJ2-2, with D unresolved. V was cut by 7 bases and J by 1 base, with 10 bases left in between. CDR3 length: 14 residues. Germline V gene sequence: CDR1 MDHEN, CDR2 SYDVKM. CDR3 sequence: CASTPVQNTGELFF. In DNA form, the CDR3 reads TGTGCCAGCACTCCGGTCCAGAACACCGGGGAGCTGTTTTTT.

The chain carries TRBV30 and TRBJ2-7; TRBD1 might be the D (5 bases). CDR3 length: 12 residues. Germline values: CDR1 GTSNPN, CDR2 SVGIG (reference sequence). V lost 3 bases and J lost 4, with 10 bases in between. CDR3 protein: CAWRGLGYEQYF. The CDR3 DNA reads as TGTGCCTGGAGGGGGCTGGGATACGAGCAGTACTTC.

The chain joins TRBV28 to TRBJ1-2; the D gene is possibly TRBD1 (6 bases). V lost 1 base and J 8 bases, leaving 20 bases between the germline ends. The CDR3 has 16 residues. Germline values: CDR1 MDHEN, CDR2 SYDVKM. In nucleotides, the CDR3 is TGTGCCAGCAGTTTATCGTCGGGAGGGGGAAGTAAAGGCTACACCTTC. Amino acid sequence: CASSLSSGGGSKGYTF.

The genes are TRBV4-2 and TRBJ2-7; possible D gene TRBD2, 5 bases. The CDR3 has 15 amino acids. The V end was cut by 5 bases, the J end by 5 bases, with 19 bases between. Per the germline V gene, CDR1 is LGHNA and CDR2 is YNFKEQ. The CDR3 DNA is TGTGCCAGCAGCTCCGACCCCCGGGGATCGAACGAGCAGTACTTC. This translates into CASSSDPRGSNEQYF.

On this clone: The identical CDR3 is also encoded by other nucleotide sequences in the sample. The rearrangement joins TRBV6-5 to TRBJ1-2, with 8 bases fitting TRBD1. The V and J ends lost 5 bases and 4 bases, in that order; junction bases with no gene match: 6. CDR3 length: 14 amino acids. The germline gives CDR1 MNHEY, CDR2 SVGAGI. The CDR3 is CASSRQGLGYGYTF. CDR3 bases: TGTGCCAGCAGTAGACAGGGGCTAGGCTATGGCTACACCTTC.

This clone was picked up one time. This chain links TRBV7-8 with TRBJ1-5; D is unresolved. CDR1 and CDR2 from the germline V gene are SGHVS and FQNEAQ. Between the trimmed V and J ends, which lost 1 base and 2 bases, there was a span of 9 bases. The CDR3 has 15 amino acids. CDR3 sequence: CASSLVSGGNQPQHF. CDR3 bases: TGTGCCAGCAGCTTAGTTTCTGGGGGCAATCAGCCCCAGCATTTT.

The V and J genes are TRBV28 and TRBJ1-1; TRBD1 matches at 7 bases. Per germline, CDR1 MDHEN and CDR2 SYDVKM. The V segment lost 7 bases and the J segment 1 base; nucleotides outside the gene matches: 9. The CDR3 spans 15 residues. The CDR3 protein is CASTPPDRPNTEAFF. In DNA, the CDR3 is TGTGCCAGCACCCCTCCGGACAGGCCGAACACTGAAGCTTTCTTT. The variable domain in full, completed from reference TRBV28 and TRBJ1-1, reads DVKVTQSSRYLVKRTGEKVFLECVQDMDHENMFWYRQDPGLGLRLIYFSYDVKMKEKGDIPEGYSVSREKKERFSLILESASTNQTSMYLCASTPPDRPNTEAFFGQGTRLTVV.

CDR3 DNA sequence: TGTGCCAGCAGAAACGCCAGGGGATCACTGAATGCTTTCTTT. This translates into CASRNARGSLNAFF. V and J are TRBV7-3 and TRBJ1-1; maybe TRBD1 (6 bases). Looked up from germline, CDR1 is SGHTA and CDR2 is FQGTGA. This CDR3 region has 14 residues. V was shortened by 6 bases and J by 11 bases, with 22 bases between the two germline ends.

The V gene is TRBV5-1, the J gene TRBJ1-2, with 7 positions matching TRBD1. The CDR3 covers 14 residues. CDR1 is SGHRS and CDR2 is YFSETQ in the germline V gene. Germline trimming cut 4 bases from V and 3 bases from J; bases unmatched to any gene: 6. The CDR3 coding sequence is TGCGCCAGCAGCCGACAGGGCGACCACTATGGCTACACCTTC. It specifies CASSRQGDHYGYTF. Variable domain in full (rest from reference TRBV5-1 and TRBJ1-2): KAGVTQTPRYLIKTRGQQVTLSCSPISGHRSVSWYQQTPGQGLQFLFEYFSETQRNKGNFPGRFSGRQFSNSRSEMNVSTLELGDSALYLCASSRQGDHYGYTFGSGTRLTVV.

The chain recombines TRBV5-6 with TRBJ1-1; no firm D call. In germline, CDR1 is SGHDT, CDR2 YYEEEE. This CDR3 spans 15 amino acids. Trimming removed 0 bases at V and 1 base at J, with 10 bases between. The CDR3 loop is CASSLDREWNTEAFF. CDR3 in DNA: TGTGCCAGCAGCTTGGACCGGGAATGGAACACTGAAGCTTTCTTT.

J is TRBJ2-7 and V is TRBV7-6; D is undetermined. V was pared by 6 bases and J by 0 bases, with 6 bases between. CDR1 and CDR2 from the germline V gene are SGHVS and FNYEAQ. This CDR3 has 12 amino acids. This CDR3 is CASSSNSYEQYF. CDR3 in DNA: TGTGCCAGCAGTTCGAACTCCTACGAGCAGTACTTC.

The chain links TRBV30 to TRBJ1-2, with 8 bases identical to TRBD1. This CDR3 comprises 14 residues. Germline CDR1 reads GTSNPN; CDR2 reads SVGIG (reference sequence). V lost 1 base and J lost 4; bases outside the gene matches: 5. CDR3 sequence (DNA): TGTGCCTGGAGTGGAGGACAGGGCGCCTATGGCTACACCTTC. This translates into CAWSGGQGAYGYTF.

Here the CDR3 DNA reads TGTGCCAGCTCACCCAATAGCGGGGGGAGCTCCTACGAGCAGTACTTC. Translation: CASSPNSGGSSYEQYF. This rearrangement joins TRBV18 to TRBJ2-7, with TRBD2 matching over 10 bases. Germline trimming cut 3 bases from V and 0 bases from J; bases unmatched to any gene: 5. This CDR3 has 16 amino acids. Germline V gene sequence: CDR1 KGHSH, CDR2 LQKENI.

The V and J genes are TRBV7-2 and TRBJ2-1, with D possibly TRBD2 on 5 matching bases. Per germline, CDR1 SGHTA and CDR2 FQGNSA. The CDR3 spans 13 residues. V lost 5 bases and J 3 bases, leaving 8 bases between the germline ends. Here the CDR3 reads CASSADFYNEQFF. The DNA for the CDR3 is TGTGCCAGCAGCGCGGACTTCTACAATGAGCAGTTCTTC.

This clone was seen only once. V is TRBV7-6 and J is TRBJ1-2; a possible D gene is TRBD1 (6 bases). Germline lookup yields CDR1 SGHVS and CDR2 FNYEAQ. There are 15 residues in the CDR3. With 5 bases removed from V and 4 bases from J, the gap between germline ends came to 17 bases. Written as DNA, the CDR3 is TGTGCCAGCAGCCCACCGCGGTGGGGGGCCTATGGCTACACCTTC. Its protein product is CASSPPRWGAYGYTF.

The CDR3 loop is CASSPGLLGEYGYTF. For the CDR3, the DNA is TGTGCCAGCAGCCCGGGACTCCTGGGGGAGTATGGCTACACCTTC. This chain links TRBV7-2 with TRBJ1-2; D is possibly TRBD1 (5 bases). Germline V gene data show CDR1 as SGHTA and CDR2 as FQGNSA. The CDR3 totals 15 residues. V shed 5 bases and J shed 5 bases, with 18 bases lying between them.

A single count supports this clone. The rearrangement uses TRBV19 and TRBJ1-5; possibly TRBD1 for D (6 bases). From germline, CDR1 is LNHDA and CDR2 SQIVND (reference sequence). The V end lost 2 bases, the J end lost 6 bases, and 11 bases lay between the germline ends. This CDR3 is 14 amino acids long. CDR3 bases: TGTGCCAGTAGTATAATAGGACAGACTCAGCCCCAGCATTTT. Its protein product is CASSIIGQTQPQHF.

The J gene is TRBJ1-3, the V gene TRBV18; 10 bases map to TRBD1. Germline loops: CDR1 KGHSH, CDR2 LQKENI. Trimming removed 3 bases from V and 4 bases from J; junction bases left unmatched: 3. This CDR3 has 15 residues. CDR3 protein: CASSPGTGAGNTIYF. The CDR3 nucleotides are TGTGCCAGCTCACCCGGGACAGGGGCAGGAAACACCATATATTTT.

The V and J genes are TRBV30 and TRBJ2-5, with D possibly being TRBD1 or TRBD2 (5 bases each). V lost 2 bases to trimming and J lost 1 base, with 11 bases between them. The CDR3 is made up of 14 amino acids. CDR1 and CDR2 from the germline V gene are GTSNPN and SVGIG (reference sequence). Here the CDR3 DNA reads TGTGCCTGGAGTAAATGGGACGCCCAAGAGACCCAGTACTTC. As protein: CAWSKWDAQETQYF.

The chain joins TRBV2 to TRBJ1-3; 8 bases match TRBD1. V lost 6 bases to trimming and J lost 0 bases; unmatched junction nucleotides: 13. CDR1 SNHLY and CDR2 FYNNEI come from the germline V gene. The CDR3 spans 18 residues. CDR3 region: CASRAAGGLIRSGNTIYF. The CDR3 DNA is TGTGCCAGCAGGGCGGCAGGGGGCCTTATTCGCTCTGGAAACACCATATATTTT.

The CDR3 DNA follows: TGTGTCAGAAGCTTAGAGCAGGGTCCTACGCAAGCTTTCTTT. It codes for CVRSLEQGPTQAFF. This chain connects TRBV7-5 to TRBJ1-1; the table's TRBD1 call for D was not verified on the DNA. TRBV7-5 is designated a pseudogene. This CDR3 is 14 amino acids long.

The rearrangement uses TRBV6-1 and TRBJ2-7; 9 bases align to TRBD1. Germline trimming cut 7 bases from V and 1 base from J; bases unmatched to any gene: 8. The germline gives CDR1 MNHNS, CDR2 SASEGT. The CDR3 is 15 residues long. This chain's CDR3 is CASTEGTGFSYEQYF. CDR3 in DNA: TGTGCCAGCACCGAAGGGACAGGGTTTTCCTACGAGCAGTACTTC.

This chain joins TRBV9 and TRBJ1-2, with 9 bases that match TRBD1. The length of the CDR3 is 15 residues. From germline, CDR1 is SGDLS and CDR2 YYNGEE. The ends lost 0 bases at V and 4 bases at J; junction bases unmatched: 4. Here the CDR3 reads CASSVAETGGYGYTF. CDR3 DNA sequence: TGTGCCAGCAGCGTAGCCGAGACAGGGGGCTATGGCTACACCTTC. The variable domain in full, completed from reference TRBV9 and TRBJ1-2, reads DSGVTQTPKHLITATGQRVTLRCSPRSGDLSVYWYQQSLDQGLQFLIQYYNGEERAKGNILERFSAQQFPDLHSELNLSSLELGDSALYFCASSVAETGGYGYTFGSGTRLTVV.

J is TRBJ2-3 and V is TRBV6-5; weak D call: TRBD1 (6 bases). Germline V gene data show CDR1 as MNHEY and CDR2 as SVGAGI. The length of the CDR3 is 12 residues. The V end was cut by 4 bases, the J end by 11 bases, with 13 bases between. CDR3 coding DNA: TGTGCCAGCAGTTCACAGGGTATGGGGCAGTATTTT. Protein: CASSSQGMGQYF.

The chain is built from TRBV2 and TRBJ1-5, with 10 positions matching TRBD1. The CDR3 runs 17 residues. The ends lost 8 bases at V and 2 bases at J; junction bases unmatched: 12. Germline CDR1 and CDR2: SNHLY and FYNNEI. The CDR3 DNA is TGTGCCAGCTGGCCGGGACAGGGGCGATTTGGCAATCAGCCCCAGCATTTT. Protein sequence: CASWPGQGRFGNQPQHF.

The rearrangement uses TRBV7-2 and TRBJ2-3; 9 nucleotides agree with TRBD1. Losses at the gene ends were 5 bases for V and 1 base for J; bases not matched to a gene: 7. The CDR3 spans 16 residues. Germline V CDR1 and CDR2: SGHTA, FQGNSA. The DNA for the CDR3 is TGTGCCAGCAGCCGAGAGTGGACAGGGGGCACAGATACGCAGTATTTT. It encodes CASSREWTGGTDTQYF.

The rearrangement links TRBV2 to TRBJ2-7; D unresolved. Trimming removed 3 bases from V and 2 bases from J, with 5 bases in between. Germline values: CDR1 SNHLY, CDR2 FYNNEI. CDR3 length equals 12 residues. CDR3 loop: CASSDGAYEQYF. The CDR3 bases are TGTGCCAGCAGTGACGGTGCCTACGAGCAGTACTTC.

This clone was seen only a few times. V and J are TRBV10-3 and TRBJ1-3; D is uncertain. CDR3 length: 14 amino acids. V lost 3 bases to trimming and J lost 0 bases, with 6 bases between them. Germline V gene data show CDR1 as ENHRY and CDR2 as SYGVKD. The CDR3 loop reads CAISDTASGNTIYF. CDR3 coding DNA: TGTGCCATCAGTGACACGGCCTCTGGAAACACCATATATTTT.

This clone was seen more than once but under ten times. The genes are TRBV6-4 and TRBJ2-2; 7 bases are shared with TRBD2. This CDR3 has 14 amino acids. V lost 2 bases and J lost 3; bases outside the gene matches: 0. Germline CDR1 is MRHNA and CDR2 is SNTAGT. For the CDR3, the DNA is TGTGCCAGCAGTGACGGGGGGGACACCGGGGAGCTGTTTTTT. Its translation is CASSDGGDTGELFF.